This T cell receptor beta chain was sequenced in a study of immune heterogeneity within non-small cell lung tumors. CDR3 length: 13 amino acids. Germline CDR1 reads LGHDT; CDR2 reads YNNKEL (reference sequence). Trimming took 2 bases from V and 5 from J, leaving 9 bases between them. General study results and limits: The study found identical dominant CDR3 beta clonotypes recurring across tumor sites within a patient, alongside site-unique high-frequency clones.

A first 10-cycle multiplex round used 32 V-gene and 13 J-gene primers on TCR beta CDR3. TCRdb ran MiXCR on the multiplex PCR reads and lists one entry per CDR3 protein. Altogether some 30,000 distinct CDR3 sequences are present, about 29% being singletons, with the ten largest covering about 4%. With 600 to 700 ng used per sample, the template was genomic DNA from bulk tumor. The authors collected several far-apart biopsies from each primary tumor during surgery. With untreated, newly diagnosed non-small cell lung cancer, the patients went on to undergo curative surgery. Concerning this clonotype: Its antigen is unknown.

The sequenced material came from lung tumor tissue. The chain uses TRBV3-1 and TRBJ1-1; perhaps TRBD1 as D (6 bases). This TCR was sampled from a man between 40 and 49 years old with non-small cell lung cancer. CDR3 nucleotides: TGTGCCAGCAGCCAACAGGGGAGGACTGAAGCTTTCTTT. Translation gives CASSQQGRTEAFF.